The present entry profiles one T cell receptor (beta chain) with its context. Its antigen is unidentified. Produced via immunoSEQ multiplex PCR; TCRdb's table is partial and in-frame only. Here the sample spans 75,000 to 100,000 clones, around 80% being singletons. CDR1 and CDR2 from the germline V gene are LGHNT and FRNRAP. Deletions cut 5 bases from V and 0 bases from J, with 24 bases between. This CDR3 has 19 amino acids. Individuals having autoimmune disease history or systemic immunosuppression were not enrolled. Blood was sampled at baseline, cycle 4 day 1, and cycle 7 day 1. The data were obtained in a study of OX40 agonist ivuxolimab in advanced cancers. Study context: Patients were dosed with the agonistic anti-OX40 (CD134) antibody ivuxolimab. Study-level results: Expanded peripheral T-cell antigen specificity went undetermined.

This receptor was obtained from an adult with an advanced solid tumor such as melanoma, head and neck, liver or kidney cancer. This specimen consisted of CD4+ or CD8+ T cells sorted from blood, obtained in a trial of the OX40 agonist ivuxolimab. The chain joins TRBV12-5 to TRBJ2-3; tentative D call: TRBD1 (6 bases). Written as DNA, the CDR3 is TGTGCTAGTGGTAGCGAACCGGGACACACGCTCGGTAGCACAGATACGCAGTATTTT. Translated: CASGSEPGHTLGSTDTQYF.